This T cell receptor beta chain was identified in a study of shared clonotypes between healthy human individuals. The CDR3 totals 14 residues. V lost 1 base, J lost 2 bases, and 0 bases stayed unmatched. Looked up from germline, CDR1 is SGHVS and CDR2 is FNYEAQ. Naive CD8 cells were CD45RO-negative, positively selected for CCR7, excluding terminally differentiated effector memory CD45RA+ cells. Recent vaccinations or acute infections were absent in the healthy HIV-negative adult donors. Study-wide results and caveats: Shared across a handful of donors were roughly 5% of the naive CD4 clonotypes. Non-shared clonotypes were found to have lower generation probabilities than the clonotypes that were shared by all four of the sorted-subset donors.

Concerning this clone itself: The antigen is unknown.

Sequencing used immunoSEQ multiplex PCR; TCRdb keeps in-frame clones, though not all of them. The top ten clones hold approximately 0.11% of a sample with more than 500,000 clones, 90% to 95% of them seen once. This sequence was found in a woman aged 30 to 39 in good health. The chain joins TRBV7-6 to TRBJ1-2; 8 bases fit TRBD1. The sample taken for sequencing was naive CD8+ T cells sorted from blood. The CDR3 sequence is CASSLGQGNYGYTF. CDR3 DNA sequence: TGTGCCAGCAGCTTAGGACAGGGGAACTATGGCTACACCTTC.